These 11 T cell receptor beta chains originate from one sample sequenced in a study of T cell responses to AZD1222 COVID-19 vaccine. Measured with immunoSEQ multiplex PCR; TCRdb has only the in-frame clones, and not every one. The top ten clones hold less than 5.5% of a sample with approximately 81,000 clones, 75% to 95% of them seen once. The source material was peripheral blood, sampled on day 0 of MenACWY control vaccination. The receptors were gathered from an adult in good health.

J is TRBJ1-3 and V is TRBV9, with D unresolved. This CDR3 contains 14 residues. The ends were cut back, 3 bases at V and 2 bases at J, with 9 bases in the middle. Germline V gene lookup returns CDR1 SGDLS and CDR2 YYNGEE. The CDR3, as DNA: TGTGCCAGCAGCGCCCCCGGAACTGGAAACACCATATATTTT. Protein product: CASSAPGTGNTIYF.

The chain is built from TRBV19 and TRBJ1-4; D is ambiguous. Germline V gene data show CDR1 as LNHDA and CDR2 as SQIVND (reference sequence). This CDR3 region has 14 residues. Trimming left V 6 bases short and J 0 bases short, with 8 bases between. The CDR3 nucleotides read TGTGCCAGTAGGGCCCTGACAACTAATGAAAAACTGTTTTTT. This sequence encodes CASRALTTNEKLFF.

This clone occurred once. This rearrangement joins TRBV6-2 or TRBV6-3 to TRBJ2-1; 14 nucleotides agree with TRBD2. This CDR3 contains 16 residues. CDR1 is MNHEY, CDR2 SVGEGT, per germline. Trimming took 5 bases from V and 8 from J; bases not matched to a gene: 8. The CDR3 loop is CASSMPGLAGVYEQFF. The CDR3 DNA follows: TGTGCCAGCAGTATGCCGGGACTAGCGGGAGTGTATGAGCAGTTCTTC.

The gene calls are TRBV19 and TRBJ1-1, with 8 bases identical to TRBD1. J lost 1 base, V lost 4 bases, and 11 bases had no gene match. The CDR3 extends over 17 amino acids. In germline, CDR1 is LNHDA, CDR2 SQIVND (reference sequence). CDR3 residues: CASSRLTGGFGNTEAFF. The CDR3, as DNA: TGTGCCAGTAGTAGGCTTACAGGGGGATTTGGGAACACTGAAGCTTTCTTT.

The chain uses TRBV5-1 and TRBJ2-7; D unclear. Per germline, CDR1 SGHRS and CDR2 YFSETQ. Trimming shortened V by 4 bases and J by 2 bases, and 13 bases separated the two germline ends. The CDR3 spans 14 residues. CDR3 amino acids: CASSPLTVAYEQYF. In DNA form, the CDR3 reads TGCGCCAGCAGCCCTCTCACGGTTGCCTACGAGCAGTACTTC.

V usage is TRBV19 and J usage is TRBJ2-7, with D possibly TRBD1 on 6 matching bases. The CDR3 has 16 amino acids. Germline V gene sequence: CDR1 LNHDA, CDR2 SQIVND (reference sequence). V was cut by 3 bases and J by 6 bases, with 21 bases left in between. CDR3 DNA sequence: TGTGCCAGTAGTATCGGCCCCACAGGGAGAAGACGCGAGCAGTACTTC. Translating gives CASSIGPTGRRREQYF.

The genes are TRBV28 and TRBJ1-6; no definite D call. The CDR3 sequence is 14 residues long. Germline CDR1 is MDHEN and CDR2 is SYDVKM. The chain's CDR3 is CACGVSSYNSPLHF. The CDR3 DNA reads TGTGCTTGTGGGGTTAGCTCCTATAATTCACCCCTCCACTTT.

The V gene is TRBV25-1, the J gene TRBJ2-7; 10 nucleotides agree with TRBD1. The CDR3 sequence is 15 residues long. Germline assignment: CDR1 MGHDK and CDR2 SYGVNS. V gave up 7 bases and J gave up 5 bases; unmatched junction bases: 11. CDR3 sequence: CASNLGGTGVHEQYF. Here the CDR3 DNA reads TGTGCCAGCAATCTCGGGGGGACAGGGGTCCACGAGCAGTACTTC.

This chain connects TRBV19 to TRBJ2-7; D is perhaps TRBD2 (6 bases). Trimming shortened V by 5 bases and J by 3 bases, and 14 bases separated the two germline ends. The V gene's germline CDR1 is LNHDA and CDR2 SQIVND (reference sequence). This CDR3 has 14 residues. For the CDR3, the DNA is TGTGCCAGTAGTTACCGTGGGGGGTACTACGAGCAGTACTTC. Protein: CASSYRGGYYEQYF.

The rearrangement uses TRBV5-1 and TRBJ1-4, with D maybe TRBD1 (5 bases). The CDR3 sequence is 15 residues long. Germline CDR1 SGHRS, CDR2 YFSETQ. Trimming stripped 5 bases from V and 8 bases from J, with 19 bases between. CDR3 nucleotide sequence: TGCGCCAGCAGTAGAGGGGATAGGGCATCGGAAAAACTGTTTTTT. This gives the protein CASSRGDRASEKLFF.

The chain joins TRBV6-1 to TRBJ2-3; 11 bases fit TRBD2. The CDR3 sequence is 16 residues long. V lost 4 bases, J lost 7 bases, and 10 bases stayed unmatched. Per the germline V gene, CDR1 is MNHNS and CDR2 is SASEGT. The CDR3 nucleotides are TGTGCCAGCAGTGGGGGGACTAGCGGTCTCACGAATACGCAGTATTTT. This gives the protein CASSGGTSGLTNTQYF.